This T cell receptor beta chain emerged from a study of T cell changes during pregnancy in multiple sclerosis. Trimming pared 0 bases from V and 0 bases from J, leaving 9 bases between. The germline CDR1 and CDR2 sequences are LGHNA and YNFKEQ. The CDR3 runs to 15 residues. Clones were read by immunoSEQ multiplex PCR, and TCRdb kept only the in-frame ones, dropping some. The data contain tens of thousands of clones, roughly nine tenths of them seen just once; the ten biggest clones take up over 0.55%. The material sequenced was CD4+ T cells from peripheral blood mononuclear cells, taken in the first trimester of pregnancy. This sequence joins TRBV4-2 and TRBJ2-7, with D uncertain. This clonotype was sampled from a female donor with multiple sclerosis, enrolled in a pregnancy study. The CDR3 here is CASSQDKESSYEQYF. The CDR3 coding sequence is TGTGCCAGCAGCCAAGATAAGGAGAGCTCCTACGAGCAGTACTTC.